The rows below give T cell receptor beta chains drawn from one sample of a study of control samples from healthy donors and cancer patients. Profiling relied on immunoSEQ multiplex PCR, and the TCRdb table lists in-frame clones only, not all of them. The sample consists of 45,000 or so clones, around 90% of them appearing once. The sample was PBMCs. These receptors originate from a woman aged 40 to 55 with head and neck cancer. The conserved cysteine and the conserved F or W are not part of the CDR3 here. Part of the rows lack a size; the others show once, few, many or a class for expanded clones.

clone size	V gene	CDR3 protein
once	TRBV11-2	ASSPAANTEAF
NA	TRBV19	ASTEPDRGLHQPQH
few	TRBV6-2/TRBV6-3	ASSYSMSGSNEQY
NA	TRBV5-5	ASSLNSPLH
NA	TRBV29-1	SVRPSGVSYNEQF
NA	TRBV19	ASIGTVYGYT
NA	TRBV9	ASSPLGAFPYEQY
NA	TRBV9	ASSPRLAGGDNEQF
NA	TRBV12-5	ASGDPGLLVSAF
NA	TRBV7-2	ASSLETGFTEAF
NA	TRBV7-9	ASSSLRQAYYGYT
NA	TRBV13	ASSFGTSGKKQF
NA	TRBV9	ASSGTGYEQY
NA	TRBV6-6	ASSLWRTGVEETQY
NA	TRBV30	AWSGLVGEQY
NA	TRBV5-1	ASAPGVGGRTDTQY
NA	TRBV28	ASTTLGQGKSEAF
NA	TRBV5-1	ASRGRLAGETQY
NA	TRBV18	ASSPQRGRNTEAF
NA	TRBV3-1/TRBV3-2	ASSPTGGGVQPQH
NA	TRBV2	ASSEGGLAEGY
NA	TRBV19	ASTPQGYQPQH
NA	TRBV19	ASSMLDRLNQPQH
NA	TRBV27	ASSLQANWGLH
NA	TRBV5-1	ASSLGQGRTEAF
NA	TRBV6-5	ASSLQGGTEAF
NA	TRBV7-9	ASSPARGTNEKLF
NA	TRBV6-5	ASRGSIYNEQF
few	TRBV15	ATSYRGSFSGNTIY
once	TRBV21-1	ASSQHFDRSYEQY
NA	TRBV24-1	ATSSPRGGLTGELF
NA	TRBV21-1	ASSKEIPKKETQY